The entry below describes one TCR beta chain. V was clipped by 3 bases and J by 4 bases; unmatched bases: 6. Germline values: CDR1 SGHRS, CDR2 YFSETQ. This CDR3 has 14 amino acids. This specimen belongs to a study of blood T cell repertoires in COVID-19. Study as a whole: From the United States, Italy and Spain came samples of acute and convalescent COVID-19. PBMCs, B-cell-depleted T cells, or T cells were the source of the cDNA or gDNA that made up the material.

The data were produced by immunoSEQ multiplex PCR, yet TCRdb's version contains in-frame clones alone and is incomplete. The repertoire holds about 72,000 clones, 85% to 95% seen once, with about 5% in the top ten. Sequencing was carried out using peripheral blood. The TCR sequence derives from a woman aged 60-70 years with active COVID-19. The J gene is TRBJ1-1, the V gene TRBV5-1; TRBD1 matches at 7 bases. In nucleotides, the CDR3 is TGCGCCAGCAGCTCAGCACAGGGGTTCACTGAAGCTTTCTTT. Its protein is CASSSAQGFTEAFF. Full variable domain (remainder filled in from reference TRBV5-1 and TRBJ1-1): KAGVTQTPRYLIKTRGQQVTLSCSPISGHRSVSWYQQTPGQGLQFLFEYFSETQRNKGNFPGRFSGRQFSNSRSEMNVSTLELGDSALYLCASSSAQGFTEAFFGQGTRLTVV.